A single TCR beta chain is shown here with its context. Its antigen is unidentified. This specimen comes from a study of cytomegalovirus exposure and HLA in healthy donors. General observations from the study: Roughly uniform depth of sequencing across donors was assumed in presence/absence analyses.

CDR3 length: 15 amino acids. With V trimmed by 0 bases and J by 3 bases, 3 bases remained unmatched. Per the germline V gene, CDR1 is SGHRS and CDR2 is YFSETQ. PCR was performed using 60 Vbeta and 13 Jbeta primers. Produced via immunoSEQ multiplex PCR; TCRdb's table is partial and in-frame only. The sample includes 90,000 or so clones, 65% of them seen just once. The chain carries TRBV5-1 and TRBJ2-7; 10 nucleotides align to TRBD1. The sequenced material came from PBMCs. The TCR sequence derives from a boy younger than 18 in good health and CMV-seropositive. As DNA, the CDR3 is TGCGCCAGCAGCTTGGAGACAGGGGGCCTCTACGAGCAGTACTTC. This sequence encodes CASSLETGGLYEQYF.